Each of the 27 T cell receptor beta chains below was sequenced from the same sample in a study of T cells after yellow fever vaccination. TCRdb itself ran the 5' RACE reads through MiXCR, one entry per CDR3 protein. In the table there are about 580,000 distinct CDR3 sequences, about 15% of which are singletons. The sequencing here drew on PBMCs, taken around 5 days after the first yellow fever vaccination. All receptors derive from a man younger than 30 who received the YFV17D yellow fever vaccine.

V and J are TRBV11-2 and TRBJ2-3, with 9 bases identical to TRBD2. This CDR3 has 14 residues. CDR1 and CDR2 (germline): SGHAT, FQNNGV. J was trimmed by 8 bases and V by 2 bases; bases with no gene match: 5. CDR3 residues: CASSLRAGGVTQYF. The CDR3 region has the DNA TGTGCCAGCAGCTTACGAGCGGGGGGTGTTACGCAGTATTTT. The full variable domain, with the rest looked up from reference TRBV11-2 and TRBJ2-3, is EAGVAQSPRYKIIEKRQSVAFWCNPISGHATLYWYQQILGQGPKLLIQFQNNGVVDDSQLPKDRFSAERLKGVDSTLKIQPAKLEDSAVYLCASSLRAGGVTQYFGPGTRLTVL.

This chain connects TRBV20-1 to TRBJ1-6, with no clear D. Germline lookup yields CDR1 DFQATT and CDR2 SNEGSKA (reference sequence). The germline V and J ends were trimmed by 1 base and 8 bases, with 12 bases remaining between them. The CDR3 is 14 amino acids. The CDR3 DNA reads as TGCAGTGCTAGAGGTGTAGGGAATGATTCACCCCTCCACTTT. Protein product: CSARGVGNDSPLHF.

The count of this clonotype is one. The rearrangement uses TRBV7-9 and TRBJ2-7; TRBD1 matches 10 bases. The CDR3 is 16 amino acids. CDR1 is SEHNR and CDR2 is FQNEAQ in the germline V gene (reference sequence). After removal of 2 bases from V and 4 bases from J, the junction contained 8 bases not matched to a gene. CDR3 bases: TGTGCCAGCAGCTTAAGGGGACAGGGGAAAACTTACGAGCAGTACTTC. Its protein product is CASSLRGQGKTYEQYF.

The chain links TRBV5-1 to TRBJ2-5; TRBD1 is a possible D gene (5 bases). The V end lost 3 bases, the J end lost 3 bases, and 9 bases lay between the germline ends. Looked up from germline, CDR1 is SGHRS and CDR2 is YFSETQ. The CDR3 runs to 13 residues. Here the CDR3 DNA reads TGCGCCAGCAGCTCTTTGACAGAAGAGACCCAGTACTTC. As protein: CASSSLTEETQYF.

The V gene is TRBV23-1, the J gene TRBJ2-7, with D maybe TRBD1 (6 bases). TRBV23-1 is an ORF for which the function is uncertain. V gave up 8 bases and J gave up 5 bases, with 19 bases separating them. This CDR3 spans 14 amino acids. Here the CDR3 DNA reads TGCGCCAGCCGATACGACAGGCGCGGTAACGAGCAGTACGTC. This codes for CASRYDRRGNEQYV.

In this sample, this clonotype turned up a few times. V usage is TRBV5-4 and J usage is TRBJ2-1; 9 bases agree with TRBD1. The trim removed 5 bases at V and 2 bases at J, leaving 5 bases unmatched. The CDR3 is 15 amino acids. Germline V gene data show CDR1 as SGHNT and CDR2 as YYREEE (reference sequence). CDR3: CASRPGQGTYNEQFF. The CDR3 DNA is TGTGCCAGCAGGCCGGGACAGGGAACCTACAATGAGCAGTTCTTC. Full variable domain (outside the CDR3, taken from reference TRBV5-4 and TRBJ2-1): ETGVTQSPTHLIKTRGQQVTLRCSSQSGHNTVSWYQQALGQGPQFIFQYYREEENGRGNFPPRFSGLQFPNYSSELNVNALELDDSALYLCASRPGQGTYNEQFFGPGTRLTVL.

This clonotype has just a few counts. This chain links TRBV4-1 with TRBJ2-5; tentative D call: TRBD1 (5 bases). Germline V lookup: CDR1 MGHRA, CDR2 YSYEKL. The ends were cut back, 4 bases at V and 5 bases at J, with 17 bases in the middle. This CDR3 is built from 15 residues. This chain's CDR3 is CASSPHLTGYETQYF. The CDR3 nucleotides are TGCGCCAGCAGCCCTCACCTTACAGGTTACGAGACCCAGTACTTC.

This clonotype was seen a few times. The chain joins TRBV20-1 to TRBJ2-1, with 10 bases matching TRBD2. Germline lookup yields CDR1 DFQATT and CDR2 SNEGSKA (reference sequence). The V and J ends lost 0 bases and 8 bases, in that order; junction bases with no gene match: 19. This CDR3 has 19 residues. CDR3 sequence reads: CSAREQAGGRRVRRDEQFF. CDR3 sequence (DNA): TGCAGTGCTAGAGAACAAGCGGGGGGGCGCAGAGTAAGGCGTGATGAGCAGTTCTTC.

This clonotype was observed at least ten times. The chain recombines TRBV12-3 or TRBV12-4 with TRBJ2-5; D unresolved. V dropped 0 bases and J dropped 5 bases, with 10 bases sitting between them. The CDR3 sequence is 14 residues long. CDR3 region: CASSLAAHRETQYF. The CDR3 DNA reads TGTGCCAGCAGTTTAGCGGCCCACCGGGAGACCCAGTACTTC.

This sequence joins TRBV28 and TRBJ1-5, with D possibly being TRBD1 (5 bases). V was trimmed by 4 bases and J by 1 base, leaving 14 bases between them. From germline, CDR1 is MDHEN and CDR2 SYDVKM. This CDR3 has 16 amino acids. CDR3 sequence (DNA): TGTGCCAGCAGTTCCCTCCTGGAGGGGAGCAATCAGCCCCAGCATTTT. It is translated as CASSSLLEGSNQPQHF.

The sample holds a few counts of this clonotype. V is TRBV20-1 and J is TRBJ1-1; TRBD1 matches at 7 bases. The CDR3 totals 15 residues. Germline values: CDR1 DFQATT, CDR2 SNEGSKA (reference sequence). V lost 3 bases, J lost 4 bases, and 11 bases stayed unmatched. The CDR3 DNA is TGCAGTGCTAGGGGGAGAGAGGGGGCTGGCACTGAAGCTTTCTTT. This translates into CSARGREGAGTEAFF.

This clonotype occurred many times. The rearrangement joins TRBV5-5 to TRBJ2-5, with TRBD2 matching 7 bases. The V gene end was trimmed by 4 bases and the J gene end by 3 bases; junction bases not matched to a gene: 6. The CDR3 is 14 amino acids. The germline CDR1 and CDR2 sequences are SGHKS and YYEKEE (reference sequence). The CDR3 loop is CASSPGGIEETQYF. The CDR3 nucleotides are TGTGCCAGCAGCCCGGGGGGAATAGAAGAGACCCAGTACTTC.

The rearrangement uses TRBV6-1 and TRBJ2-7, with 8 bases that match TRBD2. The CDR3 has 15 amino acids. J was trimmed by 2 bases and V by 6 bases; bases with no gene match: 9. Germline CDR1 MNHNS, CDR2 SASEGT. CDR3 bases: TGTGCCAGCAGATCTCAGCGGGGGCCACCCTACGAGCAGTACGTC. This codes for CASRSQRGPPYEQYV.

The chain links TRBV12-3 or TRBV12-4 to TRBJ2-2, with 7 bases lining up with TRBD2. The J segment lost 3 bases and the V segment lost 6 bases, leaving 7 bases of the junction unmatched. The CDR3 extends over 15 amino acids. Written as DNA, the CDR3 is TGTGCCAGCAGCCCAGCGGGGACCGACACCGGGGAGCTGTTTTTT. Protein sequence: CASSPAGTDTGELFF.

The CDR3 here is CAISGRGRGGIDTQYF. In DNA, the CDR3 is TGTGCCATCAGTGGGAGGGGGCGGGGGGGCATCGATACGCAGTATTTT. The rearrangement links TRBV10-3 to TRBJ2-3; the match to TRBD2 covers 9 bases. The CDR3 sequence is 16 residues long. Germline V CDR1 and CDR2: ENHRY, SYGVKD. J gave up 6 bases and V 4 bases, and 11 bases lay outside the gene matches.

Notes on this clonotype: A much larger clone lies one base from this, so it may be a read error. The chain uses TRBV7-8 and TRBJ1-5; no clear D. The CDR3 has 13 residues. CDR1 and CDR2 (germline): SGHVS, FQNEAQ. The V gene lost 4 bases and the J gene lost 1 base, with 5 bases spanning the gap. Here the CDR3 reads CASSSFSNQPQHF. The CDR3 coding sequence is TGTGCCAGCAGCTCTTTCAGCAATCAGCCCCAGCATTTT.

The J gene is TRBJ1-1, the V gene TRBV27; unclear D gene. With 3 bases removed from V and 1 base from J, the gap between germline ends came to 12 bases. This CDR3 is built from 15 residues. The germline CDR1 and CDR2 sequences are MNHEY and SMNVEV (reference sequence). CDR3 nucleotides: TGTGCCAGCAGTTTGGGCAGCGCATCGAACACTGAAGCTTTCTTT. Its translation is CASSLGSASNTEAFF.

This clonotype was recorded a few times. The chain links TRBV7-2 to TRBJ1-1, with D perhaps matching TRBD1 (6 bases). V was cut by 1 base and J by 5 bases, with 11 bases left in between. The CDR3 has 14 amino acids. CDR1 and CDR2 (germline): SGHTA, FQGNSA. The CDR3 coding sequence is TGTGCCAGCAGCTTAGTCCCAGGGGAGACTGAAGCTTTCTTT. This gives the protein CASSLVPGETEAFF.

This clonotype was observed a handful of times. The chain carries TRBV7-8 and TRBJ2-5, with 9 bases aligning to TRBD2. J was trimmed by 4 bases and V by 0 bases; bases with no gene match: 3. The CDR3 runs to 15 residues. Germline V gene sequence: CDR1 SGHVS, CDR2 FQNEAQ. The DNA of the CDR3 is TGTGCCAGCAGCTTAGCGCGGGGGGGCAGAGAGACCCAGTACTTC. It is translated as CASSLARGGRETQYF.

The rearrangement uses TRBV7-2 and TRBJ1-3, with D unresolved. V shed 6 bases and J shed 3 bases, with 12 bases lying between them. CDR3 size: 14 residues. CDR1 and CDR2 from the germline V gene are SGHTA and FQGNSA. The CDR3 spells CASSPGPVGNTIYF. For the CDR3, the DNA is TGTGCCAGCAGTCCCGGGCCTGTTGGAAACACCATATATTTT.

This clonotype was counted between two and nine times. This chain connects TRBV4-2 to TRBJ2-1, with 9 bases lining up with TRBD2. The CDR3 loop spans 15 amino acids. V was pared by 1 base and J by 5 bases, with 3 bases of the junction left unmatched. Germline CDR1 is LGHNA and CDR2 is YNFKEQ. The CDR3 loop is CASSQVVAGDNEQFF. As DNA, the CDR3 is TGTGCCAGCAGCCAAGTGGTAGCGGGGGACAATGAGCAGTTCTTC.

A single count supports this clonotype. The chain has TRBV5-1 and TRBJ2-3, with 8 bases identical to TRBD2. This CDR3 contains 16 residues. The germline CDR1 and CDR2 sequences are SGHRS and YFSETQ. With 10 bases clipped from V and 6 bases from J, the junction kept 19 bases outside the gene matches. CDR3 region: CASRAAGGQLGDTQYF. The CDR3 DNA follows: TGCGCCTCTCGGGCCGCGGGGGGCCAATTAGGGGATACGCAGTATTTT.

V is TRBV5-1 and J is TRBJ2-3; D might be TRBD1 (5 bases). Germline V gene lookup returns CDR1 SGHRS and CDR2 YFSETQ. V was pared by 5 bases and J by 4 bases, with 20 bases between. The CDR3 is made up of 16 amino acids. The CDR3 DNA is TGCGCCAGCAGGGGGAACAGGCCTCTCAGGGCAGATACGCAGTATTTT. Its protein product is CASRGNRPLRADTQYF.

The V gene is TRBV4-3, the J gene TRBJ1-4; D gene ambiguous. V was pared by 0 bases and J by 8 bases, with 16 bases between. Germline V gene data show CDR1 as LGHNA and CDR2 as YSLEER. The CDR3 consists of 16 residues. The CDR3 coding sequence is TGCGCCAGCAGCCAAGATCGGAATAACCTACACGAAAAACTGTTTTTT. Protein sequence: CASSQDRNNLHEKLFF.

This clonotype was recorded a few times. This rearrangement joins TRBV20-1 to TRBJ1-2, with D maybe TRBD1 (5 bases). Deletions cut 6 bases from V and 5 bases from J, with 10 bases between. Germline V gene lookup returns CDR1 DFQATT and CDR2 SNEGSKA (reference sequence). CDR3 length equals 11 residues. As DNA, the CDR3 is TGCAGTGCGGACGGGGGGTATGGCTACACCTTC. Its protein product is CSADGGYGYTF.

Ten or more counts support this clonotype. The chain employs TRBV12-3 or TRBV12-4 and TRBJ2-2; 11 positions match TRBD2. CDR3 length: 15 residues. V gave up 7 bases and J gave up 2 bases; unmatched junction bases: 3. CDR3 sequence (DNA): TGTGCCAGCAACGGACTAGCGGGTAACACCGGGGAGCTGTTTTTT. Amino acids: CASNGLAGNTGELFF.

This clonotype was detected a few times. Mismatch with germline at one junction end may stem from a read error. V gene TRBV6-2 or TRBV6-3 combines with J gene TRBJ2-5, with 7 bases identical to TRBD2. The CDR3 spans 14 residues. Germline V gene data show CDR1 as MNHEY and CDR2 as SVGEGT. DNA of the CDR3: TGTGCCAGAAGTTACCACGGGGGGAAAGAGACCCAGTACTTC. Its translation: CARSYHGGKETQYF.